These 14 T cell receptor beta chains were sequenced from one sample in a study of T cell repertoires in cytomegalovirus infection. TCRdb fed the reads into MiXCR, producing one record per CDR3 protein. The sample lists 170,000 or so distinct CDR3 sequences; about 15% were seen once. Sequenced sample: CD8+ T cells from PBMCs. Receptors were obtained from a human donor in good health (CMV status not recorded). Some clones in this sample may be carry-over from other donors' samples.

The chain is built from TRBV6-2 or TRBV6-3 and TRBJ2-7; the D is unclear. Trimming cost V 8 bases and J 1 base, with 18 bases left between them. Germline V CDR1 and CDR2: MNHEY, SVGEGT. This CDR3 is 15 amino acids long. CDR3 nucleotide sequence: TGTGCCAGCGGACGACACCACAGTAGTTCCTACGAGCAGTACTTC. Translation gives CASGRHHSSSYEQYF.

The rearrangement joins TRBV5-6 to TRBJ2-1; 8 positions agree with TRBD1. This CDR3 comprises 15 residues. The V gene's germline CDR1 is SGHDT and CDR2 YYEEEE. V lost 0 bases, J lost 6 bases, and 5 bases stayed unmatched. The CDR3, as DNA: TGTGCCAGCAGCTTGGTAGGACAGGGTTCCAATGAGCAGTTCTTC. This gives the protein CASSLVGQGSNEQFF.

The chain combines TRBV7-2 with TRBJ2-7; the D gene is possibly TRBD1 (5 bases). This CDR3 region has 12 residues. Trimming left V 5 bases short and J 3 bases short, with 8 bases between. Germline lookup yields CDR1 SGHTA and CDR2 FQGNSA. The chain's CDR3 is CASSPRDYEQYF. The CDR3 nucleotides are TGTGCCAGCAGCCCCAGGGACTACGAGCAGTACTTC. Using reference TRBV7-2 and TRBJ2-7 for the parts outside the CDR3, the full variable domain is GAGVSQSPSNKVTEKGKDVELRCDPISGHTALYWYRQSLGQGLEFLIYFQGNSAPDKSGLPSDRFSAERTGGSVSTLTIQRTQQEDSAVYLCASSPRDYEQYFGPGTRLTVT.

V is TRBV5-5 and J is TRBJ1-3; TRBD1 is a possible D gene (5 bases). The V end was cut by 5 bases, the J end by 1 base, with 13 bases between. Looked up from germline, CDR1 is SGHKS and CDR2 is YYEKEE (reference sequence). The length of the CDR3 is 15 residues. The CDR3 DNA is TGTGCCAGCAGATCACCCGGGACGTCTGGAAACACCATATATTTT. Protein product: CASRSPGTSGNTIYF.

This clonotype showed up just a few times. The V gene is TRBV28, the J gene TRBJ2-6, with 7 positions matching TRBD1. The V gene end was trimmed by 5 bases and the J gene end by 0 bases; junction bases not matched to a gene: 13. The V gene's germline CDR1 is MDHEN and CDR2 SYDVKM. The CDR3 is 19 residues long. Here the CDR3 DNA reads TGTGCCAGCAGTCCTCAATTGACAGGGTCGAGCTCTGGGGCCAACGTCCTGACTTTC. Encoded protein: CASSPQLTGSSSGANVLTF. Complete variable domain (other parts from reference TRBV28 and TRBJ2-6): DVKVTQSSRYLVKRTGEKVFLECVQDMDHENMFWYRQDPGLGLRLIYFSYDVKMKEKGDIPEGYSVSREKKERFSLILESASTNQTSMYLCASSPQLTGSSSGANVLTFGAGSRLTVL.

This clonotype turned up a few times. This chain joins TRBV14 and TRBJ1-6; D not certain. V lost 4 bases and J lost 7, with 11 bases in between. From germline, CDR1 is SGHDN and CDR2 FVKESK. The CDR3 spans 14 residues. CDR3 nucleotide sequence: TGTGCCAGCAGCCCGAGCTGGGCGAATTCACCCCTCCACTTT. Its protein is CASSPSWANSPLHF.

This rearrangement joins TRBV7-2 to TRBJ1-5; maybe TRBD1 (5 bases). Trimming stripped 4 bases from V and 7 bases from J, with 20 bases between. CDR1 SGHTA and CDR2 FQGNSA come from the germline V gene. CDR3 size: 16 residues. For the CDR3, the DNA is TGTGCCAGCAGCTACAGAAGCGGGGGTGTGTCGCAGCCCCAGCATTTT. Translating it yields CASSYRSGGVSQPQHF.

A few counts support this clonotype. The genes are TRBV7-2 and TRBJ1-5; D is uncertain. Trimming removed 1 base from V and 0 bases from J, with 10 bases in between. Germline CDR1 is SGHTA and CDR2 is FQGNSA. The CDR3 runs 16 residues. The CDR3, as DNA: TGTGCCAGCAGCTTAGGTAGGCTCAATAGCAATCAGCCCCAGCATTTT. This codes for CASSLGRLNSNQPQHF.

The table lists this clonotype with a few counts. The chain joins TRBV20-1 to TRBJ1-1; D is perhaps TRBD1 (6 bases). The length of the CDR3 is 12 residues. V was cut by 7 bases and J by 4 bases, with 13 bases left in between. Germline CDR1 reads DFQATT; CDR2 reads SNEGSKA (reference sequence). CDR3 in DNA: TGCAGTGTAACCAAGGACAGCACTGAAGCTTTCTTT. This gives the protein CSVTKDSTEAFF.

The CDR3: CATSAGGTEQFF. As DNA, the CDR3 is TGTGCCACCAGTGCCGGGGGGACGGAGCAGTTCTTC. V gene TRBV24-1 combines with J gene TRBJ2-1; 7 nucleotides align to TRBD2. Trimming took 5 bases from V and 10 from J; bases not matched to a gene: 4. Per the germline V gene, CDR1 is KGHDR and CDR2 is SFDVKD. The CDR3 sequence is 12 residues long.

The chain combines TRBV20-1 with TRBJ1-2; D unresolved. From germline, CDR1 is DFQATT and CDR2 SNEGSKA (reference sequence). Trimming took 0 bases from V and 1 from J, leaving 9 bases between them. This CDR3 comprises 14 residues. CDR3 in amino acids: CSARELKINYGYTF. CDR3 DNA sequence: TGCAGTGCTAGAGAACTAAAGATTAACTATGGCTACACCTTC.

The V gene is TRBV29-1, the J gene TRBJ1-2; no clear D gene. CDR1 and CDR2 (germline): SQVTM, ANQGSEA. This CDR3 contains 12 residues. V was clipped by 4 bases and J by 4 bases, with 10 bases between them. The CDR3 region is CSVARPAYGYTF. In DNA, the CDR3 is TGCAGCGTTGCCAGGCCGGCCTATGGCTACACCTTC.

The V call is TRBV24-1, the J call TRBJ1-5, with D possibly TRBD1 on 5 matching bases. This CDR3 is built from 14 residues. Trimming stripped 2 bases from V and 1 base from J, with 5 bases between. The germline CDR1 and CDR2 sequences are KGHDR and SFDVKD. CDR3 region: CATSDWDSNQPQHF. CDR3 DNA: TGTGCCACCAGTGATTGGGACAGCAATCAGCCCCAGCATTTT.

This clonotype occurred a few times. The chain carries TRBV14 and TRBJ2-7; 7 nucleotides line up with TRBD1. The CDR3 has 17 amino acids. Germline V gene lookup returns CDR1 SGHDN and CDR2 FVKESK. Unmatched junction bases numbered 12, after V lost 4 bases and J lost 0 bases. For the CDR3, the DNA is TGTGCCAGCAGCCCGCGATCCAGGACAGGAAGCTCCTACGAGCAGTACTTC. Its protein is CASSPRSRTGSSYEQYF. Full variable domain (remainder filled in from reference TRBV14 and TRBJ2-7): EAGVTQFPSHSVIEKGQTVTLRCDPISGHDNLYWYRRVMGKEIKFLLHFVKESKQDESGMPNNRFLAERTGGTYSTLKVQPAELEDSGVYFCASSPRSRTGSSYEQYFGPGTRLTVT.